The 13 T cell receptor beta chains presented below share a single source sample, sequenced in a study of blood T cell repertoires in COVID-19. Generated by immunoSEQ multiplex PCR, the TCRdb table keeps only in-frame clones and is missing some. This repertoire shows under 100,000 clones, 81% found once; its top ten account for roughly 25%. The sequencing input was peripheral blood. The receptors were sampled from an elderly man with active or convalescent COVID-19.

The gene calls are TRBV5-1 and TRBJ2-7; 7 bases align to TRBD1. V was pared by 4 bases and J by 2 bases, with 6 bases of the junction left unmatched. Germline values: CDR1 SGHRS, CDR2 YFSETQ. This CDR3 comprises 14 residues. CDR3 in amino acids: CASSPAQGAYEQYF. CDR3 bases: TGCGCCAGCAGCCCGGCGCAGGGGGCCTACGAGCAGTACTTC.

This rearrangement joins TRBV12-3 or TRBV12-4 to TRBJ2-5; possibly TRBD1 for D (6 bases). The V end was cut by 3 bases, the J end by 1 base, with 6 bases between. The CDR3 totals 13 residues. The CDR3 sequence: CASSFRGQETQYF. Here the CDR3 DNA reads TGTGCCAGCAGTTTCAGGGGCCAAGAGACCCAGTACTTC.

This clone occurred a few times. The chain joins TRBV6-5 to TRBJ1-4; TRBD1 agrees at 7 bases. V dropped 5 bases and J dropped 7; count of bases not matched to a gene: 10. This CDR3 is 15 amino acids long. The V gene's germline CDR1 is MNHEY and CDR2 SVGAGI. CDR3 coding DNA: TGTGCCAGCAGTCGAATAGGGGGCGCAAGTGAAAAACTGTTTTTT. It translates to CASSRIGGASEKLFF.

The rearrangement uses TRBV5-6 and TRBJ2-5; D is possibly TRBD2 (7 bases). The V end was cut by 7 bases, the J end by 1 base, with 14 bases between. This CDR3 comprises 14 residues. Germline V gene lookup returns CDR1 SGHDT and CDR2 YYEEEE. CDR3 sequence (DNA): TGTGCCAGCGGAGGGGGGGTCACCCAAGAGACCCAGTACTTC. Protein sequence: CASGGGVTQETQYF.

V and J are TRBV6-5 and TRBJ1-6; D is undetermined. The germline gives CDR1 MNHEY, CDR2 SVGAGI. V lost 7 bases and J lost 4, with 8 bases in between. The CDR3 is made up of 13 amino acids. CDR3 sequence (DNA): TGTGCCAGCATGGAGGGTTATAATTCACCCCTCCACTTT. Translating gives CASMEGYNSPLHF.

This clone turned up a few times. V usage is TRBV7-2 and J usage is TRBJ2-3; TRBD2 matches at 10 bases. The CDR3 has 17 amino acids. Germline V lookup: CDR1 SGHTA, CDR2 FQGNSA. The V and J ends lost 2 bases and 6 bases, in that order; junction bases with no gene match: 11. CDR3 in DNA: TGTGCCAGCAGCTTATTAGGCACTAGCGGGGAAGGGGATACGCAGTATTTT. As protein: CASSLLGTSGEGDTQYF.

CDR3 in amino acids: CASSLGRSFGYTF. CDR3 nucleotide sequence: TGTGCCAGCAGCTTAGGCAGGTCCTTTGGCTACACCTTC. The chain couples TRBV7-2 to TRBJ1-2; D is unresolved. The CDR3 is 13 amino acids. V shed 1 base and J shed 7 bases, with 10 bases lying between them. Looked up from germline, CDR1 is SGHTA and CDR2 is FQGNSA.

This chain joins TRBV5-4 and TRBJ2-2; 7 positions agree with TRBD2. Germline V gives CDR1 SGHNT, CDR2 YYREEE (reference sequence). CDR3 length equals 15 residues. V trimming: 0 bases; J trimming: 3 bases; junction bases outside the gene matches: 2. In DNA, the CDR3 is TGTGCCAGCAGCTTGGAGCGGGGACACACCGGGGAGCTGTTTTTT. This sequence encodes CASSLERGHTGELFF.

This clone was seen once. CDR3 coding DNA: TGTGCCAGCAGCTTAGGACAGGGGGTCGCGTCCTACGAGCAGTACTTC. As protein: CASSLGQGVASYEQYF. The J gene is TRBJ2-7, the V gene TRBV11-3, with 9 bases fitting TRBD1. CDR1 is SGHNT and CDR2 is YENEEA in the germline V gene. Germline trimming cut 1 base from V and 1 base from J; bases unmatched to any gene: 5. The CDR3 length is 16 residues. Full variable domain (outside the CDR3, taken from reference TRBV11-3 and TRBJ2-7): EAGVVQSPRYKIIEKKQPVAFWCNPISGHNTLYWYLQNLGQGPELLIRYENEEAVDDSQLPKDRFSAERLKGVDSTLKIQPAELGDSAVYLCASSLGQGVASYEQYFGPGTRLTVT.

V and J are TRBV10-1 and TRBJ2-2; weak D call: TRBD1 (5 bases). The CDR3 sequence is 14 residues long. V was pared by 8 bases and J by 2 bases, with 12 bases between. Germline V gives CDR1 WNHNN, CDR2 SYGVQD (reference sequence). The CDR3: CASQRQKNTGELFF. The CDR3 region has the DNA TGCGCCAGCCAGCGACAGAAAAACACCGGGGAGCTGTTTTTT.

The genes are TRBV5-5 and TRBJ1-5; D is uncertain. The length of the CDR3 is 12 residues. V lost 3 bases and J lost 9, with 10 bases in between. The V gene's germline CDR1 is SGHKS and CDR2 YYEKEE (reference sequence). The CDR3 DNA reads TGTGCCAGCAGCTCGCCGGGTGGGCCCCAGCATTTT. Translated, it gives CASSSPGGPQHF.

V gene TRBV6-5 combines with J gene TRBJ1-2; TRBD1 is a possible D gene (6 bases). V lost 6 bases and J lost 4, with 12 bases in between. Germline V CDR1 and CDR2: MNHEY, SVGAGI. This CDR3 has 13 amino acids. CDR3 DNA: TGTGCCAGCAGGGAGGGGGGGGTCTATGGCTACACCTTC. Residues: CASREGGVYGYTF.

The chain carries TRBV19 and TRBJ1-2, with 9 positions matching TRBD1. Looked up from germline, CDR1 is LNHDA and CDR2 is SQIVND (reference sequence). The CDR3 loop spans 15 amino acids. The V segment lost 0 bases and the J segment 4 bases; nucleotides outside the gene matches: 3. The CDR3 sequence: CASSIEGTGSYGYTF. Here the CDR3 DNA reads TGTGCCAGTAGTATAGAAGGGACAGGGTCCTATGGCTACACCTTC.